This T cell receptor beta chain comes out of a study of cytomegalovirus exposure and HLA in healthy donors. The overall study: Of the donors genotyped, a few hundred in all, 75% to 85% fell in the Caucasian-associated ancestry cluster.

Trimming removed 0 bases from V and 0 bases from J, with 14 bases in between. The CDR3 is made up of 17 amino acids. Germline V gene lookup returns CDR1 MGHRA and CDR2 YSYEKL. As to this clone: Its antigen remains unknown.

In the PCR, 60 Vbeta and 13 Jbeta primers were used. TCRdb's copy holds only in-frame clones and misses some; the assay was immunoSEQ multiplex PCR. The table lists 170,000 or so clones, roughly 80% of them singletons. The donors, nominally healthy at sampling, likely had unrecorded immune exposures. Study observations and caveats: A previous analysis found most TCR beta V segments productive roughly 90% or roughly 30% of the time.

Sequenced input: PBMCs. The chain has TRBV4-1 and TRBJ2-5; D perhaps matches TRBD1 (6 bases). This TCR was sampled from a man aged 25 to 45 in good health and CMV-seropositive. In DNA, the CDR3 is TGCGCCAGCAGCCAAGACCCCCAGGGGCTCCACCAAGAGACCCAGTACTTC. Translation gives CASSQDPQGLHQETQYF.